The 6 T cell receptor delta chains reported below all come from one sample, sequenced in a study of gamma-delta T cells after stem cell transplantation. TCRdb reanalyzed the RT-PCR reads using CATT. In the table there are roughly 1,500 delta-chain clones, 2.2% of which are singletons. The source material was gamma-delta T cells. These receptors all come from a human donor. It is not recorded whose cells these are; they may come from a transplant donor.

This clone was counted between two and nine times. One base separates it from a far larger clone, so it is likely a read error. Other nucleotide sequences from this sample produce the same CDR3. The rearrangement joins TRDV3 to TRDJ1; D might be TRDD3 (5 bases). Germline CDR1 and CDR2: TVYSNPD and GDNSRS (reference sequence). The CDR3 is 14 residues long. Trimming removed 2 bases from V and 4 bases from J, with 17 bases in between. The DNA for the CDR3 is TGTGCCTTTTCTCCCGGGGGGTACCACGATAAACTCATCTTT. It yields the protein CAFSPGGYHDKLIF.

This clone was detected only a few times. V usage is TRDV1 and J usage is TRDJ1; 11 bases map to TRDD3. Germline CDR1 is TSWWSYY and CDR2 is QGS. This CDR3 comprises 25 residues. The J segment lost 2 bases and the V segment lost 1 base, leaving 30 bases of the junction unmatched. The CDR3, as DNA: TGTGCTCTTGGGGAACCCCCCCCTCCAACCGCAGAAGTACTGGGGGATAGCCCCGCTACCGATAAACTCATCTTT. Its protein product is CALGEPPPPTAEVLGDSPATDKLIF.

This clone was counted a few times. TCRdb assigns this DNA the protein of a much larger clone, which departs from its translation at residue 5; this likely reflects a read error, and the protein shown comes from translating the DNA. The rearrangement links TRDV2 to TRDJ1; D is undetermined. V dropped 2 bases and J dropped 1 base, with 10 bases sitting between them. The CDR3 has 14 residues. CDR1 GEAIGNYY and CDR2 EKD come from the germline V gene. CDR3 nucleotide sequence: TGTGCCTGTGACATCGGTGGATTCACCGATAAACTCATCTTT. It specifies CACDIGGFTDKLIF.

On this clone itself: Since a far larger clone is one base different, this is likely a read error. The rearrangement uses TRDV1 and TRDJ1; D assignment may be TRDD2 or TRDD3 (7 bases each). The CDR3 loop spans 20 amino acids. CDR1 and CDR2 (germline): TSWWSYY, QGS. V shed 9 bases and J shed 6 bases, with 38 bases lying between them. CDR3 sequence reads: CALRPSFTMWRIRWKNKLIF. The CDR3 coding sequence is TGTGCTCTCCGACCTTCCTTCACTATGTGGAGGATACGGTGGAAAAATAAACTCATCTTT.

This clone is judged medium-sized (0.01 to 0.1%). The chain couples TRDV3 to TRDJ1, with TRDD3 matching 8 bases. Germline V gene data show CDR1 as TVYSNPD and CDR2 as GDNSRS (reference sequence). V shed 0 bases, J shed 7 bases, and the junction held 10 bases outside the gene matches. The CDR3 is made up of 14 amino acids. This CDR3 is CAFSVGDARSKLIF. The CDR3 DNA reads as TGTGCCTTTAGCGTGGGGGATGCGCGGAGTAAACTCATCTTT. The whole variable domain, filled in from reference TRDV3 and TRDJ1, reads CDKVTQSSPDQTVASGSEVVLLCTYDTVYSNPDLFWYRIRPDYSFQFVFYGDNSRSEGADFTQGRFSVKHILTQKAFHLVISPVRTEDSATYYCAFSVGDARSKLIFGKGTRVTVEP.

This clone was detected only a few times. This may stem from a read error, because a much larger clone lies one nucleotide away. Other DNA sequences of this sample code for an identical CDR3. The rearrangement joins TRDV1 to TRDJ1, with TRDD3 identical over 13 bases. Germline values: CDR1 TSWWSYY, CDR2 QGS. The CDR3 loop spans 23 amino acids. CDR3 sequence: CALGDARTRRLYWGIRYTDKLIF. DNA of the CDR3: TGTGCTCTTGGGGACGCTCGAACCCGACGACTGTACTGGGGGATACGATACACCGATAAACTCATTTTT.